Only a few counts were recorded for the clone carrying this TCR beta chain. Antigen unknown. Using a J-beta primer mix together with a sample-barcoded 5' primer, a second PCR was run for roughly 7 to 12 cycles. Every sample gave at least 3 million paired-end reads containing CDR3. TCRdb analysed the 5' RACE reads with MiXCR anew, one entry per CDR3 protein. Seen here are 850,000 to 1,000,000 distinct CDR3 sequences, roughly 52% observed once, and the top ten hold roughly an eighth. V lost 1 base, J lost 8 bases, and 11 bases lay in between. This CDR3 has 13 amino acids. The germline V gene encodes CDR1 LGHDT and CDR2 YNNKEL (reference sequence). Staff drew approximately 9.7 milliliters of peripheral blood from each donor. The record originates from a study of blood T cells in healthy people across ages. Study observations and caveats: More naive CD4+ cells and higher diversity were found in long-lived than in aged donors. As age increased, TCR beta diversity per million T cells fell in a roughly linear fashion.

Source material: blood. The chain has TRBV3-1 and TRBJ1-2; D gene ambiguous. The origin of this receptor is a man younger than 40 in good health. The CDR3 nucleotides read TGTGCCAGCAGCCAAGGAGCCCCTGGGGGCTACACCTTC. It translates to CASSQGAPGGYTF.